Following are 29 T cell receptor beta chains from one sample sequenced in a study of identical twins (dated by TCRdb to the mid-2010s). The receptor library was made with 5' RACE. These reads were obtained on an Illumina HiSeq 2000. Clones were called with MiXCR by TCRdb after fastp trimmed the public reads at Q25, and only in-frame beta chains were retained. Rows with a matching CDR3 protein are joined into one entry that keeps the most common DNA and genes. A total of 500,000 to 550,000 distinct CDR3 sequences appear in this sample, less than 25% of them only once. The ten largest clonotypes hold around 0.91% of the sample. This sample was shared with a second study, whose subject was T cells expressing NK-cell markers.

Source material: CD4+ T cells sorted from blood. Receptors were obtained from a woman between 18 and 29 years old in good health.

This clonotype has a handful of counts. The chain uses TRBV5-1 and TRBJ1-1; no clear D. Germline values: CDR1 SGHRS, CDR2 YFSETQ. Trimming cost V 4 bases and J 6 bases, with 19 bases left between them. There are 15 residues in the CDR3. CDR3 sequence reads: CASSIVGFRRPEAFF. In nucleotides, the CDR3 is TGCGCCAGCAGCATTGTGGGCTTTCGGAGGCCTGAAGCTTTCTTT.

There are a few counts of this clonotype. The chain recombines TRBV7-9 with TRBJ2-7; D remains ambiguous. V shed 2 bases and J shed 6 bases, with 8 bases lying between them. Per the germline V gene, CDR1 is SEHNR and CDR2 is FQNEAQ (reference sequence). The CDR3 extends over 12 amino acids. CDR3 amino acids: CASSLLASEQYF. The CDR3, as DNA: TGTGCCAGCAGCTTATTGGCCTCCGAGCAGTACTTC.

A single count supports this clonotype. The J gene is TRBJ1-4, the V gene TRBV6-1, with TRBD1 matching over 9 bases. The V gene's germline CDR1 is MNHNS and CDR2 SASEGT. Trimming removed 2 bases from V and 7 bases from J; junction bases left unmatched: 8. The CDR3 covers 16 residues. The CDR3 sequence: CASSELYRGRGEKLFF. In DNA, the CDR3 is TGTGCCAGCAGTGAACTCTACAGGGGGCGAGGTGAAAAACTGTTTTTT.

The V call is TRBV20-1, the J call TRBJ2-1; TRBD2 might be the D (6 bases). Germline CDR1 is DFQATT and CDR2 is SNEGSKA (reference sequence). The CDR3 is 13 amino acids. V lost 4 bases, J lost 9 bases, and 16 bases lay in between. The DNA of the CDR3 is TGCAGTGCTACACTAACTAGCTATCCTGAGCAGTTCTTC. Translation gives CSATLTSYPEQFF.

This clonotype was seen a few times. The chain couples TRBV6-1 to TRBJ2-3; D ambiguous. Deletions cut 3 bases from V and 4 bases from J, with 8 bases between. The CDR3 totals 13 residues. CDR1 MNHNS and CDR2 SASEGT come from the germline V gene. CDR3 sequence reads: CASSEALPDTQYF. The CDR3 DNA is TGTGCCAGCAGTGAGGCCCTCCCAGATACGCAGTATTTT.

The rearrangement joins TRBV27 to TRBJ2-5, with 8 bases aligning to TRBD1. CDR1 is MNHEY, CDR2 SMNVEV, per germline (reference sequence). CDR3 length equals 14 residues. V was pared by 5 bases and J by 5 bases, with 7 bases of the junction left unmatched. CDR3 amino acids: CASSQRQGMETQYF. CDR3 sequence (DNA): TGTGCCAGCAGTCAAAGACAGGGGATGGAGACCCAGTACTTC.

The chain joins TRBV3-1 to TRBJ2-1; 10 bases fit TRBD2. Germline lookup yields CDR1 LGHDT and CDR2 YNNKEL (reference sequence). V shed 4 bases, J shed 0 bases, and the junction held 12 bases outside the gene matches. The CDR3 covers 19 residues. The CDR3 here is CASSPRVAGGPSSYNEQFF. The CDR3 DNA reads as TGTGCCAGCAGCCCCCGGGTAGCGGGAGGCCCGAGCTCCTACAATGAGCAGTTCTTC.

This chain uses TRBV5-1 with TRBJ1-1; D is ambiguous. This CDR3 comprises 11 residues. V lost 7 bases, J lost 3 bases, and 7 bases lay in between. The germline gives CDR1 SGHRS, CDR2 YFSETQ. CDR3 region: CASRRYTEAFF. In DNA, the CDR3 is TGCGCCAGCCGAAGGTACACTGAAGCTTTCTTT.

The V and J genes are TRBV5-1 and TRBJ2-5, with TRBD1 as a possible D gene (5 bases). V was clipped by 0 bases and J by 3 bases, with 9 bases between them. The length of the CDR3 is 14 residues. Looked up from germline, CDR1 is SGHRS and CDR2 is YFSETQ. The CDR3 DNA follows: TGCGCCAGCAGCTTGGGACAGATTAAAGAGACCCAGTACTTC. It encodes CASSLGQIKETQYF.

The V and J genes are TRBV6-2 or TRBV6-3 and TRBJ2-1; TRBD2 aligns across 15 bases. J gave up 5 bases and V 6 bases, and 17 bases lay outside the gene matches. There are 20 residues in the CDR3. CDR1 MNHEY and CDR2 SVGEGT come from the germline V gene. The CDR3 sequence: CASSPRLGLAGGPRHNEQFF. CDR3 DNA sequence: TGTGCCAGCAGCCCTAGGTTAGGACTAGCGGGGGGGCCCCGCCACAATGAGCAGTTCTTC.

Ten or more counts support this clonotype. This chain links TRBV7-9 with TRBJ2-7, with TRBD1 identical over 9 bases. Germline CDR1 reads SEHNR; CDR2 reads FQNEAQ (reference sequence). The CDR3 has 16 amino acids. With V trimmed by 5 bases and J by 4 bases, 12 bases remained unmatched. DNA of the CDR3: TGTGCCAGCAGCCCCTACCCCGGGACAGGGATATACGAGCAGTACTTC. Protein sequence: CASSPYPGTGIYEQYF.

This clonotype was picked up a small number of times. The chain couples TRBV5-1 to TRBJ2-5; D ambiguous. With 1 base removed from V and 5 bases from J, the gap between germline ends came to 9 bases. CDR1 is SGHRS, CDR2 YFSETQ, per germline. The CDR3 sequence is 13 residues long. CDR3 residues: CASSLPEVETQYF. CDR3 coding DNA: TGCGCCAGCAGCTTGCCAGAAGTGGAGACCCAGTACTTC.

There are many counts of this clonotype. The rearrangement uses TRBV12-3 or TRBV12-4 and TRBJ2-7; unclear D gene. The CDR3 consists of 15 residues. V gave up 5 bases and J gave up 0 bases, with 14 bases separating them. CDR3 residues: CASSLDPESSYEQYF. The CDR3 DNA is TGTGCCAGCAGTCTGGACCCGGAAAGCTCCTACGAGCAGTACTTC.

The chain carries TRBV7-3 and TRBJ2-5, with D maybe TRBD2 (6 bases). Deletions cut 5 bases from V and 2 bases from J, with 15 bases between. Germline V CDR1 and CDR2: SGHTA, FQGTGA. The CDR3 loop spans 15 amino acids. CDR3 nucleotide sequence: TGTGCCAGCAGCCCTCACCCGACTAGTCAAGAGACCCAGTACTTC. This sequence encodes CASSPHPTSQETQYF.

This chain uses TRBV10-2 with TRBJ1-2; D is unresolved. Germline V gives CDR1 WSHSY, CDR2 SAAADI. V lost 1 base and J 4 bases, leaving 4 bases between the germline ends. The CDR3 spans 12 residues. The CDR3 nucleotides read TGCGCCAGCAGTGAGTTGGGCTATGGCTACACCTTC. This gives the protein CASSELGYGYTF.

This clonotype was counted at least ten times. V gene TRBV11-2 combines with J gene TRBJ2-7; D gene uncertain. The CDR3 spans 17 residues. V shed 0 bases and J shed 0 bases, with 15 bases lying between them. The germline V gene encodes CDR1 SGHAT and CDR2 FQNNGV. CDR3 bases: TGTGCCAGCAGCTTAGATGAAAGGGCCCTCCTCTCCTACGAGCAGTACTTC. As protein: CASSLDERALLSYEQYF.

The chain uses TRBV5-1 and TRBJ2-1; 8 positions agree with TRBD2. The CDR3 is made up of 15 amino acids. V lost 4 bases, J lost 4 bases, and 7 bases stayed unmatched. The V gene's germline CDR1 is SGHRS and CDR2 YFSETQ. For the CDR3, the DNA is TGCGCCAGCAGCGAGACTAGCGCCCTATACAATGAGCAGTTCTTC. It codes for CASSETSALYNEQFF.

This clonotype came up a few times. The chain joins TRBV6-5 to TRBJ2-3; D may be TRBD1 (6 bases). Trimming took 2 bases from V and 7 from J, leaving 10 bases between them. CDR3 length equals 13 residues. The germline gives CDR1 MNHEY, CDR2 SVGAGI. The CDR3 DNA is TGTGCCAGCAGTTACGACAGGCTTCATACGCAGTATTTT. This gives the protein CASSYDRLHTQYF.

The V gene is TRBV10-3, the J gene TRBJ2-2, with no clear D. In germline, CDR1 is ENHRY, CDR2 SYGVKD. Trimming took off 6 bases at V and 6 bases at J, with 8 bases between the two ends. This CDR3 region has 12 residues. The CDR3 DNA sequence: TGTGCCATCAGGGCAGGACCCGGGGAGCTGTTTTTT. Its translation is CAIRAGPGELFF.

There are a few counts of this clonotype. This rearrangement joins TRBV20-1 to TRBJ2-5; 10 bases match TRBD1. This CDR3 contains 12 residues. V was clipped by 6 bases and J by 3 bases; unmatched bases: 1. Germline CDR1 and CDR2: DFQATT and SNEGSKA (reference sequence). DNA of the CDR3: TGCAGTGCCGGGACAGGGGAAGAGACCCAGTACTTC. It codes for CSAGTGEETQYF.

J is TRBJ1-1 and V is TRBV20-1; D unclear. V dropped 5 bases and J dropped 0 bases, with 22 bases sitting between them. The CDR3 spans 17 residues. Germline-derived CDR1 and CDR2 are DFQATT and SNEGSKA (reference sequence). The CDR3: CSACCRLSGDMNTEAFF. For the CDR3, the DNA is TGCAGTGCTTGCTGCCGTTTATCCGGGGATATGAACACTGAAGCTTTCTTT.

This sequence joins TRBV29-1 and TRBJ2-5; 8 bases agree with TRBD1. The CDR3 length is 15 residues. Germline loops: CDR1 SQVTM, CDR2 ANQGSEA. With V trimmed by 7 bases and J by 3 bases, 13 bases remained unmatched. This CDR3 reads CSARGTGITEETQYF. The CDR3 nucleotides read TGCAGCGCCCGGGGGACAGGAATTACCGAAGAGACCCAGTACTTC. Filled out from reference TRBV29-1 and TRBJ2-5, the complete variable domain reads SAVISQKPSRDICQRGTSLTIQCQVDSQVTMMFWYRQQPGQSLTLIATANQGSEATYESGFVIDKFPISRPNLTFSTLTVSNMSPEDSSIYLCSARGTGITEETQYFGPGTRLLVL.

The rearrangement links TRBV5-1 to TRBJ2-2; D not resolved. CDR3 length equals 17 residues. From germline, CDR1 is SGHRS and CDR2 YFSETQ. Trimming left V 4 bases short and J 1 base short, with 17 bases between. The CDR3 protein is CASSPRQELLNTGELFF. The DNA of the CDR3 is TGCGCCAGCAGCCCACGCCAAGAGCTACTGAACACCGGGGAGCTGTTTTTT.

The chain joins TRBV7-2 to TRBJ2-1, with D possibly TRBD2 on 5 matching bases. The germline V and J ends were trimmed by 1 base and 9 bases, with 16 bases remaining between them. The length of the CDR3 is 15 residues. Germline V gives CDR1 SGHTA, CDR2 FQGNSA. The CDR3 DNA sequence: TGTGCCAGCAGCTTAGACTTCATAACCCGGGGTGAGCAGTTCTTC. This sequence encodes CASSLDFITRGEQFF. Drawing the rest from reference TRBV7-2 and TRBJ2-1, the complete variable domain is GAGVSQSPSNKVTEKGKDVELRCDPISGHTALYWYRQSLGQGLEFLIYFQGNSAPDKSGLPSDRFSAERTGGSVSTLTIQRTQQEDSAVYLCASSLDFITRGEQFFGPGTRLTVL.

The sample holds a few counts of this clonotype. Compared with germline, one end of the junction differs, possibly owing to a read error. The rearrangement joins TRBV7-6 to TRBJ1-1; possible D gene TRBD1, 5 bases. The CDR3 loop spans 12 amino acids. Germline CDR1 SGHVS, CDR2 FNYEAQ. CDR3 protein: CASSLGQGETFF. The CDR3 nucleotides read TGTGCCAGCAGCTTAGGGCAGGGTGAAACTTTCTTT.

The table lists this clonotype with a few counts. The rearrangement links TRBV9 to TRBJ2-5; D is undetermined. Trimming removed 0 bases at V and 7 bases at J, with 10 bases between. The length of the CDR3 is 13 residues. CDR1 SGDLS and CDR2 YYNGEE come from the germline V gene. CDR3 protein: CASSVVSSGTQYF. The DNA for the CDR3 is TGTGCCAGCAGCGTAGTCAGCTCAGGGACCCAGTACTTC.

There are many counts of this clonotype. The chain links TRBV29-1 to TRBJ1-4; weak D call: TRBD1 (5 bases). The V end was cut by 7 bases, the J end by 6 bases, with 12 bases between. This CDR3 is 12 amino acids long. Germline-derived CDR1 and CDR2 are SQVTM and ANQGSEA. CDR3: CSAQGNDEKLFF. The CDR3 nucleotides read TGCAGCGCTCAGGGCAATGATGAAAAACTGTTTTTT. The full variable domain, rest sourced from reference TRBV29-1 and TRBJ1-4, is SAVISQKPSRDICQRGTSLTIQCQVDSQVTMMFWYRQQPGQSLTLIATANQGSEATYESGFVIDKFPISRPNLTFSTLTVSNMSPEDSSIYLCSAQGNDEKLFFGSGTQLSVL.

This clonotype appeared many times. This chain links TRBV29-1 with TRBJ1-5; D perhaps matches TRBD1 (5 bases). The germline CDR1 and CDR2 sequences are SQVTM and ANQGSEA. V was trimmed by 6 bases and J by 4 bases, leaving 10 bases between them. This CDR3 has 12 amino acids. The CDR3 sequence: CSVRSGNQPQHF. In nucleotides, the CDR3 is TGCAGCGTCCGGTCAGGGAATCAGCCCCAGCATTTT. The full variable domain, rest sourced from reference TRBV29-1 and TRBJ1-5, is SAVISQKPSRDICQRGTSLTIQCQVDSQVTMMFWYRQQPGQSLTLIATANQGSEATYESGFVIDKFPISRPNLTFSTLTVSNMSPEDSSIYLCSVRSGNQPQHFGDGTRLSIL.

J is TRBJ2-5 and V is TRBV6-4; D call uncertain. The CDR3 runs 14 residues. Germline V CDR1 and CDR2: MRHNA, SNTAGT. V lost 5 bases and J 7 bases, leaving 17 bases between the germline ends. CDR3: CASSPQPGARTQYF. In nucleotides, the CDR3 is TGTGCCAGCAGTCCCCAACCGGGCGCACGGACCCAGTACTTC.